This TCR beta chain originates from a study of breast tumors, draining lymph nodes, adjacent tissues. Germline CDR1 reads MDHEN; CDR2 reads SYDVKM. V lost 6 bases and J lost 3; bases outside the gene matches: 13. There are 16 residues in the CDR3. TCRdb redid the calling of the multiplex PCR reads with MiXCR, one entry per CDR3 protein. The sample records more than 250,000 distinct CDR3 sequences, over 30% being singletons. Samples came from axillary lymph nodes draining the breast cancer. This clonotype showed up just a few times. The chain carries TRBV28 and TRBJ2-7, with 8 bases aligning to TRBD1. This receptor was obtained from a female donor with breast cancer. Some clones in this sample may be carry-over from other donors' samples. Material: axillary lymph node tissue. The CDR3 here is CASSYGTGGMGYEQYF. CDR3 sequence (DNA): TGTGCCAGCAGCTATGGGACAGGCGGAATGGGCTACGAGCAGTACTTC. The full variable domain, in which reference TRBV28 and TRBJ2-7 provide the parts outside the CDR3, is DVKVTQSSRYLVKRTGEKVFLECVQDMDHENMFWYRQDPGLGLRLIYFSYDVKMKEKGDIPEGYSVSREKKERFSLILESASTNQTSMYLCASSYGTGGMGYEQYFGPGTRLTVT.